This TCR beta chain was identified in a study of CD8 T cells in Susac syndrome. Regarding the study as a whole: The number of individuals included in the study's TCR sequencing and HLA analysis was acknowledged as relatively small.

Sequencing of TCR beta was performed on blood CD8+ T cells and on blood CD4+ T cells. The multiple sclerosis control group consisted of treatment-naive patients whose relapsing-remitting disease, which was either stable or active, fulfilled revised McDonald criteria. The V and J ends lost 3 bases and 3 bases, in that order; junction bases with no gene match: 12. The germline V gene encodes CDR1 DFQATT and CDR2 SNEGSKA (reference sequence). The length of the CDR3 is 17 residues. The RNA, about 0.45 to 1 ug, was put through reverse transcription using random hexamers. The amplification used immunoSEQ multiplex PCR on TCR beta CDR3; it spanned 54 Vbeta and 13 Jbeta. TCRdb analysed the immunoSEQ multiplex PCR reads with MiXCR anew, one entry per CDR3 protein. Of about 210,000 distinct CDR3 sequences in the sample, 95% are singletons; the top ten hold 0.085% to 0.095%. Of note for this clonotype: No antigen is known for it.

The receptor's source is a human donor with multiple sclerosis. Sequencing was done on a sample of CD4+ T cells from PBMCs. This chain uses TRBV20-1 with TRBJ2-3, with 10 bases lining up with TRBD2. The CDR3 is CSARGASGGLFTDTQYF. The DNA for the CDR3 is TGCAGTGCTAGGGGCGCTAGCGGGGGCCTCTTTACAGATACGCAGTATTTT.